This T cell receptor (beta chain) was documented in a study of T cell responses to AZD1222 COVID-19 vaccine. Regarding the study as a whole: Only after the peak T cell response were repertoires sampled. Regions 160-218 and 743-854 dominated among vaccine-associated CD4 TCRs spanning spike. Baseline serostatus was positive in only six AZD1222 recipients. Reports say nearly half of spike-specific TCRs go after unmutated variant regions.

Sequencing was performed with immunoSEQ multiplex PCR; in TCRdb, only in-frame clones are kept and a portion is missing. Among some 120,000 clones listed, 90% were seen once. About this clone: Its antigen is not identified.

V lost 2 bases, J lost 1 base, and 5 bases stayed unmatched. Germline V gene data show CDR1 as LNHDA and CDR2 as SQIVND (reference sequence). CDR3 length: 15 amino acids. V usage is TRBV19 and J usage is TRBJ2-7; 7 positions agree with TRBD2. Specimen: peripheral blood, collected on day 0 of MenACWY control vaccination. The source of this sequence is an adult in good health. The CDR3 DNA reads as TGTGCCAGTAGTATAATAGCGGGTGTGTCCTACGAGCAGTACTTC. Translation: CASSIIAGVSYEQYF.